These 32 T cell receptor beta chains share one sample of origin, sequenced in a study of human T cells and chemical hapten exposure. The time point here: pre-sensitization, week 0. The treatment here: therapeutic diphenylcyclopropenone sensitization with weekly scalp DPC. TCRdb used MiXCR to reprocess the RACE reads, holding one entry per CDR3 protein. The table records tens of thousands of distinct CDR3 sequences, approximately 10% of them present only once. The specimen comprised whole blood, sampled in connection with sensitization to the hapten diphenylcyclopropenone (DPC). These receptors were obtained from a man aged 35-49 years with alopecia areata. Some clones in this sample may be carry-over from other donors' samples.

As for this clonotype: Given a much more abundant clone one base away, this may be a read error. The chain joins TRBV11-2 to TRBJ2-7; D ambiguous. This CDR3 has 11 residues. Germline loops: CDR1 SGHAT, CDR2 FQNNGV. The CDR3 sequence is CASSSHYEQHF. The CDR3 coding sequence is TGTGCCAGCAGCTCCCACTACGAGCAGCACTTC.

In this sample, this clonotype turned up many times. The chain combines TRBV12-3 or TRBV12-4 with TRBJ2-2; 9 nucleotides agree with TRBD2. Trimming removed 8 bases from V and 4 bases from J; junction bases left unmatched: 8. The CDR3 consists of 15 residues. The DNA for the CDR3 is TGTGCCAGCGGACCGGGACTAGCTGTCACCGGGGAGCTGTTTTTT. As protein: CASGPGLAVTGELFF.

This clonotype has at least ten counts. The gene calls are TRBV28 and TRBJ1-4, with D unresolved. The germline CDR1 and CDR2 sequences are MDHEN and SYDVKM. CDR3 size: 10 residues. Trimming took 6 bases from V and 5 from J, leaving 1 base between them. The CDR3, as DNA: TGTGCCAGCAGAAATGAAAAACTGTTTTTT. Its translation: CASRNEKLFF. Full variable domain (remainder filled in from reference TRBV28 and TRBJ1-4): DVKVTQSSRYLVKRTGEKVFLECVQDMDHENMFWYRQDPGLGLRLIYFSYDVKMKEKGDIPEGYSVSREKKERFSLILESASTNQTSMYLCASRNEKLFFGSGTQLSVL.

The chain is built from TRBV24-1 and TRBJ2-2, with D possibly matching TRBD1 (5 bases). Trimming shortened V by 3 bases and J by 0 bases, and 10 bases separated the two germline ends. Germline V gene sequence: CDR1 KGHDR, CDR2 SFDVKD. This CDR3 has 16 amino acids. The CDR3 here is CATSDTQAPNTGELFF. CDR3 DNA sequence: TGTGCCACCAGTGATACACAGGCCCCGAACACCGGGGAGCTGTTTTTT.

CDR3 sequence reads: CSARNPGEQYF. DNA for the CDR3: TGCAGTGCTAGAAACCCGGGCGAGCAGTACTTC. This chain uses TRBV20-1 with TRBJ2-7; D is ambiguous. Trimming left V 2 bases short and J 6 bases short, with 8 bases between. Germline loops: CDR1 DFQATT, CDR2 SNEGSKA (reference sequence). This CDR3 comprises 11 residues.

The CDR3 DNA sequence: TGTGCCAGTAGTAATAGCGGGAGGGCCCTCTTGGGGCCCAATGAGCAGTTCTTC. Its protein is CASSNSGRALLGPNEQFF. The V gene is TRBV19, the J gene TRBJ2-1; 11 bases agree with TRBD2. CDR1 and CDR2 (germline): LNHDA, SQIVND (reference sequence). The CDR3 contains 18 residues. V lost 4 bases and J lost 6; bases outside the gene matches: 14.

This sequence joins TRBV14 and TRBJ2-1; 8 nucleotides match TRBD1. The germline V gene has CDR1 SGHDN and CDR2 FVKESK. Losses at the gene ends were 3 bases for V and 2 bases for J; bases not matched to a gene: 6. There are 16 residues in the CDR3. The CDR3 loop reads CASSHIQGVTYNEQFF. The CDR3, as DNA: TGTGCCAGCAGCCACATACAGGGGGTAACCTACAATGAGCAGTTCTTC.

This clonotype has only a few counts. The V and J genes are TRBV20-1 and TRBJ2-3, with 9 nucleotides matching TRBD2. The CDR3 length is 13 residues. Germline CDR1 is DFQATT and CDR2 is SNEGSKA (reference sequence). Trimming at V came to 4 bases and at J to 1 base, leaving 0 bases not matched to a gene. The CDR3 DNA sequence: TGCAGTGCTATAGCGGGGGGCACAGATACGCAGTATTTT. Protein: CSAIAGGTDTQYF.

At least ten counts were recorded for this clonotype. This chain joins TRBV18 and TRBJ1-5; 7 bases line up with TRBD1. CDR3 size: 15 residues. Trimming took 4 bases from V and 0 from J; bases not matched to a gene: 3. Germline lookup yields CDR1 KGHSH and CDR2 LQKENI. The CDR3, as DNA: TGTGCCAGCTCACGGGGACAGACTAGCAATCAGCCCCAGCATTTT. This codes for CASSRGQTSNQPQHF.

This clonotype appeared many times. The V call is TRBV24-1, the J call TRBJ2-3; no firm D call. V was trimmed by 2 bases and J by 9 bases, leaving 20 bases between them. The germline V gene has CDR1 KGHDR and CDR2 SFDVKD. The CDR3 consists of 16 residues. The CDR3 coding sequence is TGTGCCACCAGTGATTACGGAATATCACAGATAGAGACGCAGTATTTT. This encodes CATSDYGISQIETQYF.

This clonotype showed up many times. The chain has TRBV16 and TRBJ2-7, with D unresolved. Germline loops: CDR1 KGHSY, CDR2 FQNENV. The V end lost 0 bases, the J end lost 4 bases, and 7 bases lay between the germline ends. This CDR3 is 13 amino acids long. The CDR3 spells CASSQSAFYEQYF. The CDR3 DNA reads TGTGCCAGCAGCCAATCGGCTTTTTACGAGCAGTACTTC. The whole variable domain, remainder taken from reference TRBV16 and TRBJ2-7, is GEEVAQTPKHLVRGEGQKAKLYCAPIKGHSYVFWYQQVLKNEFKFLISFQNENVFDETGMPKERFSAKCLPNSPCSLEIQATKLEDSAVYFCASSQSAFYEQYFGPGTRLTVT.

The chain links TRBV28 to TRBJ2-7; perhaps D is TRBD1 or TRBD2 (5 bases each). The germline gives CDR1 MDHEN, CDR2 SYDVKM. This CDR3 is 14 amino acids long. Trimming removed 8 bases from V and 4 bases from J, with 18 bases in between. CDR3 sequence reads: CASQPQGAGYEQYF. The CDR3 DNA is TGTGCCAGCCAACCCCAGGGAGCCGGGTACGAGCAGTACTTC.

This clonotype was seen a few times. V gene TRBV30 combines with J gene TRBJ2-5; either TRBD1 or TRBD2 may fit D (5 bases each). CDR1 and CDR2 from the germline V gene are GTSNPN and SVGIG (reference sequence). The ends were cut back, 3 bases at V and 2 bases at J, with 13 bases in the middle. The CDR3 is 14 amino acids. The DNA of the CDR3 is TGTGCCTGGAGGGTTATGGGGGATCAAGAGACCCAGTACTTC. Protein: CAWRVMGDQETQYF. Based on the CDR3 plus reference TRBV30 and TRBJ2-5, the full variable domain is SQTIHQWPATLVQPVGSPLSLECTVEGTSNPNLYWYRQAAGRGLQLLFYSVGIGQISSEVPQNLSASRPQDRQFILSSKKLLLSDSGFYLCAWRVMGDQETQYFGPGTRLLVL.

This clonotype has just a few counts. V gene TRBV29-1 combines with J gene TRBJ2-7, with TRBD1 matching over 9 bases. J was trimmed by 1 base and V by 7 bases; bases with no gene match: 5. The germline V gene has CDR1 SQVTM and CDR2 ANQGSEA. The CDR3 is 13 amino acids. The CDR3 is CSAGTGSSYEQYF. In DNA form, the CDR3 reads TGCAGCGCCGGGACAGGGAGTTCCTACGAGCAGTACTTC.

V gene TRBV29-1 combines with J gene TRBJ2-3; D gene uncertain. Germline CDR1 SQVTM, CDR2 ANQGSEA. The CDR3 is made up of 11 amino acids. Trimming removed 3 bases from V and 2 bases from J, with 3 bases in between. The CDR3 reads CSVENTDTQYF. DNA of the CDR3: TGCAGCGTTGAGAACACAGATACGCAGTATTTT.

This clonotype was recorded a few times. The J gene is TRBJ2-3, the V gene TRBV6-4, with 10 bases fitting TRBD2. The J segment lost 6 bases and the V segment lost 2 bases, leaving 5 bases of the junction unmatched. CDR1 is MRHNA and CDR2 is SNTAGT in the germline V gene. The CDR3 totals 15 residues. This chain's CDR3 is CASSDGAGGKDTQYF. The DNA of the CDR3 is TGTGCCAGCAGTGACGGAGCGGGAGGGAAGGATACGCAGTATTTT.

This clonotype was recorded many times. The rearrangement joins TRBV28 to TRBJ1-1; a possible D gene is TRBD1 (5 bases). There are 12 residues in the CDR3. The germline gives CDR1 MDHEN, CDR2 SYDVKM. Trimming stripped 3 bases from V and 7 bases from J, with 9 bases between. The CDR3 here is CASSLGPLEAFF. DNA of the CDR3: TGTGCCAGCAGTTTGGGGCCCCTTGAAGCTTTCTTT.

This clonotype came up many times. The CDR3 DNA reads TGTGCCAGCAGGGGACCAGGGGGTTCAGCCAAAAACATTCAGTACTTC. Its translation is CASRGPGGSAKNIQYF. The chain uses TRBV6-6 and TRBJ2-4, with TRBD1 matching over 7 bases. The CDR3 consists of 16 residues. Germline assignment: CDR1 MNHNY and CDR2 SVGAGI (reference sequence). The junction had 8 bases not matched to a gene; V was cut back by 6 bases and J by 0 bases.

This clonotype was counted many times. The chain combines TRBV9 with TRBJ2-1; no firm D call. Germline V gene lookup returns CDR1 SGDLS and CDR2 YYNGEE. Between the trimmed V and J ends, which lost 0 bases and 10 bases, there was a span of 8 bases. The CDR3 covers 12 residues. CDR3 nucleotides: TGTGCCAGCAGCGTAGCTTCGGACGAGCAGTTCTTC. Residues: CASSVASDEQFF.

This clonotype was counted at least ten times. V is TRBV5-6 and J is TRBJ2-1; TRBD2 aligns across 11 bases. Germline V lookup: CDR1 SGHDT, CDR2 YYEEEE. The CDR3 consists of 15 residues. J lost 7 bases, V lost 2 bases, and 5 bases had no gene match. This chain's CDR3 is CASSLGLAGFNEQFF. CDR3 coding DNA: TGTGCCAGCAGCTTAGGACTAGCGGGCTTTAATGAGCAGTTCTTC.

The V gene is TRBV30, the J gene TRBJ2-7; 9 nucleotides match TRBD2. Germline CDR1 GTSNPN, CDR2 SVGIG (reference sequence). The length of the CDR3 is 14 residues. V lost 4 bases to trimming and J lost 2 bases; unmatched junction nucleotides: 6. Here the CDR3 reads CAWTSGAPTYEQYF. In DNA, the CDR3 is TGTGCCTGGACTAGCGGGGCCCCAACCTACGAGCAGTACTTC.

This clonotype was counted at least ten times. This chain connects TRBV20-1 to TRBJ1-2; the D gene is possibly TRBD1 (5 bases). The V gene lost 5 bases and the J gene lost 7 bases, with 14 bases spanning the gap. The CDR3 spans 12 residues. The germline V gene has CDR1 DFQATT and CDR2 SNEGSKA (reference sequence). CDR3 region: CSALDSSAGYTF. CDR3 sequence (DNA): TGCAGTGCTCTCGACAGTTCGGCTGGCTACACCTTC.

This clonotype was observed a few times. The gene calls are TRBV6-6 and TRBJ1-1; a possible D gene is TRBD1 (5 bases). V gave up 7 bases and J gave up 5 bases, with 20 bases separating them. CDR3 size: 15 residues. The germline gives CDR1 MNHNY, CDR2 SVGAGI (reference sequence). CDR3 in amino acids: CASIASRGRVTEAFF. CDR3 nucleotides: TGTGCCAGCATTGCTTCGAGGGGCAGGGTTACTGAAGCTTTCTTT.

Many counts were recorded for this clonotype. This chain connects TRBV6-4 to TRBJ2-1; D is unresolved. This CDR3 contains 11 residues. Germline V gene lookup returns CDR1 MRHNA and CDR2 SNTAGT. V gave up 6 bases and J gave up 12 bases, with 12 bases separating them. The CDR3: CASSASLGQFF. The DNA for the CDR3 is TGTGCCAGCAGCGCATCCCTGGGGCAGTTCTTC.

This clonotype was recorded many times. This chain joins TRBV7-9 and TRBJ1-2, with TRBD1 matching over 9 bases. The V and J ends lost 1 base and 4 bases, in that order; junction bases with no gene match: 4. CDR1 and CDR2 from the germline V gene are SEHNR and FQNEAQ (reference sequence). This CDR3 contains 15 residues. CDR3 amino acids: CASSLGADRGYGYTF. The CDR3 coding sequence is TGTGCCAGCAGCTTAGGGGCGGACAGGGGCTATGGCTACACCTTC. Using reference TRBV7-9 and TRBJ1-2 for the parts outside the CDR3, the full variable domain is DTGVSQNPRHKITKRGQNVTFRCDPISEHNRLYWYRQTLGQGPEFLTYFQNEAQLEKSRLLSDRFSAERPKGSFSTLEIQRTEQGDSAMYLCASSLGADRGYGYTFGSGTRLTVV.

This clonotype was detected ten times or more. At one end the junction does not follow the germline gene, possibly because of a read error. The genes are TRBV2 and TRBJ2-3; D remains ambiguous. CDR3 size: 11 residues. CDR1 is SNHLY, CDR2 FYNNEI, per germline. This chain's CDR3 is CGWQGTDTQYF. As DNA, the CDR3 is TGCGGGTGGCAAGGTACAGATACGCAGTATTTT.

This clonotype was observed many times. The genes are TRBV20-1 and TRBJ2-6; 7 bases fit TRBD1. The CDR3 spans 16 residues. V was clipped by 6 bases and J by 3 bases; unmatched bases: 11. Germline V gives CDR1 DFQATT, CDR2 SNEGSKA (reference sequence). DNA of the CDR3: TGCAGTGCGAGGGTAGGGGGCGCCTTTGGGGCCAACGTCCTGACTTTC. Amino acids: CSARVGGAFGANVLTF.

The CDR3 coding sequence is TGTGCCAGCAGCCCGCCGGAAGGGGCGAACACCGGGGAGCTGTTTTTT. Its protein is CASSPPEGANTGELFF. V is TRBV5-4 and J is TRBJ2-2; the D gene is possibly TRBD1 (5 bases). Trimming removed 4 bases at V and 0 bases at J, with 13 bases between. The CDR3 runs to 16 residues. The V gene's germline CDR1 is SGHNT and CDR2 YYREEE (reference sequence).

This clonotype showed up just a few times. V and J are TRBV12-5 and TRBJ2-1; D may be TRBD1 or TRBD2 (5 bases each). V lost 3 bases to trimming and J lost 1 base, with 22 bases between them. The CDR3 has 19 residues. Per the germline V gene, CDR1 is LGHNT and CDR2 is FRNRAP. The CDR3 coding sequence is TGTGCTAGTGGTTTTACCCGAGGGACGCAGCTAATATCCTACAATGAGCAGTTCTTC. Translated, it gives CASGFTRGTQLISYNEQFF. Using reference TRBV12-5 and TRBJ2-1 for the parts outside the CDR3, the full variable domain is DARVTQTPRHKVTEMGQEVTMRCQPILGHNTVFWYRQTMMQGLELLAYFRNRAPLDDSGMPKDRFSAEMPDATLATLKIQPSEPRDSAVYFCASGFTRGTQLISYNEQFFGPGTRLTVL.

This rearrangement joins TRBV28 to TRBJ2-1; 11 nucleotides match TRBD2. There are 13 residues in the CDR3. V shed 10 bases, J shed 6 bases, and the junction held 5 bases outside the gene matches. CDR1 MDHEN and CDR2 SYDVKM come from the germline V gene. CDR3 protein: CATSLAGGNEQFF. The CDR3 nucleotides read TGTGCCACCTCGCTAGCGGGAGGCAATGAGCAGTTCTTC.

This clonotype was found many times. The chain uses TRBV28 and TRBJ1-1; D is possibly TRBD1 (5 bases). Trimming took off 5 bases at V and 5 bases at J, with 12 bases between the two ends. This CDR3 is built from 13 residues. Germline V gene data show CDR1 as MDHEN and CDR2 as SYDVKM. CDR3 in amino acids: CASSGPGRTEAFF. The CDR3 DNA reads as TGTGCCAGCAGTGGACCGGGACGGACTGAAGCTTTCTTT.

V and J are TRBV28 and TRBJ2-1, with TRBD2 matching over 11 bases. The germline V gene encodes CDR1 MDHEN and CDR2 SYDVKM. J gave up 4 bases and V 8 bases, and 4 bases lay outside the gene matches. The CDR3 is 14 amino acids. CDR3 DNA: TGTGCCAGCCTGCTAGCGGGGGGTTACAATGAGCAGTTCTTC. This sequence encodes CASLLAGGYNEQFF.